This T cell receptor beta chain comes out of a study of T cells in Graves' hyperthyroidism and ophthalmopathy. Regarding the study as a whole: Blood also showed most of the thyroid clonotypes that were expanded above 0.001. Ophthalmopathy was identified by the model a median around 5.9 months ahead of onset.

Template material for amplifying TCR beta CDR3 regions consisted of RNA transcripts. Carried out on the TCR CDR3, a first-round RT-PCR used the HTBI primer set. In TCRdb, the multiplex PCR reads were re-called with MiXCR into one record per CDR3 protein. The sample has roughly 500,000 distinct CDR3 sequences, over 11% seen once. Diagnostic assessment was based on clinical symptoms, serum thyroxine and TRAb, thyroid ultrasound and orbital computed tomography. CDR1 ENHRY and CDR2 SYGVKD come from the germline V gene. CDR3 size: 14 residues. V was pared by 4 bases and J by 3 bases, with 12 bases between. This clonotype was observed a few times. Its antigen is still unknown. A much larger clone lies a single base off, so this may be a read error. The conserved phenylalanine or tryptophan is not found at the CDR3 terminus, so this likely reflects a read error.

The sample was blood. The clonotype was recovered from a woman under 40 with Graves' hyperthyroidism that later progressed to Graves' ophthalmopathy. The chain employs TRBV10-3 and TRBJ1-1; D possibly corresponds to TRBD1 (5 bases). CDR3 amino acids: CAISVQGVDTEAFL. The DNA of the CDR3 is TGTGCCATCAGTGTGCAGGGAGTGGACACTGAAGCTTTCCTT.